There are a few counts of the clone carrying this T cell receptor (beta chain). It was RNA transcripts that yielded the amplified TCR beta CDR3 regions. During a first-round RT-PCR of the TCR CDR3, the HTBI primer set was used. TCRdb re-called the multiplex PCR reads with MiXCR, one entry per CDR3 protein. This sample yields about 400,000 distinct CDR3 sequences, of which more than 15% are seen a single time; 13% to 15% belongs to the top ten. This specimen comes from a study of T cells in Graves' hyperthyroidism and ophthalmopathy. This CDR3 has 13 residues. Germline V gene lookup returns CDR1 MDHEN and CDR2 SYDVKM. Trimming left V 8 bases short and J 8 bases short, with 18 bases between.

The receptor was isolated from a woman aged 18-29 years with Graves' hyperthyroidism. V gene TRBV28 combines with J gene TRBJ1-2, with D hard to call. The sequenced sample was blood. The CDR3 here is CASGGLPYEGYTF. In nucleotides, the CDR3 is TGTGCCAGCGGAGGGCTCCCCTATGAGGGCTACACCTTC.